Below, 7 T cell receptor beta chains from the same sample are listed, as sequenced in a study of control samples from healthy donors and cancer patients. Only in-frame clones appear in the TCRdb table, and some are missing; sequencing was by immunoSEQ multiplex PCR. The table lists 150,000 or so clones, roughly 92% of them singletons. The sample comprised blood. These receptors all stem from a man aged 18 to 35 in good health.

Remarks on this clone: Other DNA sequences from this sample encode an identical CDR3 as well. The chain combines TRBV5-1 with TRBJ1-5; D is ambiguous. The germline gives CDR1 SGHRS, CDR2 YFSETQ. CDR3 size: 15 residues. Trimming pared 0 bases from V and 0 bases from J, leaving 7 bases between. The CDR3 region has the DNA TGCGCCAGCAGCTTGGCCGGCGGTAGCAATCAGCCCCAGCATTTT. It codes for CASSLAGGSNQPQHF.

J is TRBJ2-7 and V is TRBV11-2; 9 bases line up with TRBD2. The CDR3 has 15 residues. The J segment lost 1 base and the V segment lost 5 bases, leaving 6 bases of the junction unmatched. The germline V gene encodes CDR1 SGHAT and CDR2 FQNNGV. The CDR3 loop reads CASSVSGGLSYEQYF. Here the CDR3 DNA reads TGTGCCAGCAGCGTTAGCGGGGGCCTTTCCTACGAGCAGTACTTC.

This clone occurred a few times. The chain combines TRBV4-2 with TRBJ2-7; possibly TRBD1 for D (6 bases). This CDR3 has 11 amino acids. Germline-derived CDR1 and CDR2 are LGHNA and YNFKEQ. Trimming removed 8 bases from V and 3 bases from J, with 8 bases in between. CDR3 in DNA: TGTGCCAGCGGGGACAACTACGAGCAGTACTTC. Protein: CASGDNYEQYF.

The chain recombines TRBV7-9 with TRBJ2-3; 7 bases are shared with TRBD2. The CDR3 sequence is 19 residues long. CDR1 is SEHNR and CDR2 is FQNEAQ in the germline V gene (reference sequence). Trimming took 2 bases from V and 0 from J; bases not matched to a gene: 14. As DNA, the CDR3 is TGTGCCAGCAGCTTATCTACTAGCGCGGGAATCGATAGCACAGATACGCAGTATTTT. Translating gives CASSLSTSAGIDSTDTQYF.

The rearrangement links TRBV6-5 to TRBJ1-1; D may be TRBD1 (5 bases). Trimming shortened V by 0 bases and J by 3 bases, and 11 bases separated the two germline ends. Germline V lookup: CDR1 MNHEY, CDR2 SVGAGI. The CDR3 sequence is 15 residues long. CDR3 sequence: CASSYSRGGDTEAFF. The CDR3 DNA is TGTGCCAGCAGTTACTCCCGGGGGGGAGACACTGAAGCTTTCTTT.

This clone is a singleton in its sample. CDR3 sequence reads: CASSQQKGRMPLNSPLHF. The CDR3 DNA is TGTGCCAGCAGCCAACAGAAGGGCAGAATGCCCCTTAATTCACCCCTCCACTTT. V usage is TRBV28 and J usage is TRBJ1-6; the D is unclear. V was pared by 6 bases and J by 6 bases, with 24 bases between. Germline V lookup: CDR1 MDHEN, CDR2 SYDVKM. The CDR3 loop spans 18 amino acids.

J is TRBJ2-6 and V is TRBV5-4; perhaps TRBD1 as D (5 bases). This CDR3 region has 19 residues. Trimming took off 3 bases at V and 4 bases at J, with 23 bases between the two ends. The germline V gene encodes CDR1 SGHNT and CDR2 YYREEE (reference sequence). Here the CDR3 DNA reads TGTGCCAGCAGCTCTATAAGCCCGGCAGGGTGGGGAGGGGCCAACGTCCTGACTTTC. It is translated as CASSSISPAGWGGANVLTF.